These 15 T cell receptor beta chains were all obtained from the same sample, sequenced in a study of beta chain features in type 1 diabetes. Every isolated RNA sample was fully reverse transcribed, so sequencing captured expressed TCRB transcripts. Only in-frame clones appear in the TCRdb table, and some are missing; sequencing was by immunoSEQ multiplex PCR. The sample holds 250,000 to 300,000 clones, approximately 8% seen once. Sequencing was carried out using central memory CD4+ T cells from blood. These receptors came from a woman younger than 35 in good health.

Comment on this clone: A read error is likely here: a far larger clone is one base away. The CDR3 nucleotides are TGTGCCAGCAGCCAAGTCGTAGGATCCCCCGGGGAGCTGTTTTTT. It codes for CASSQVVGSPGELFF. The rearrangement joins TRBV4-2 to TRBJ2-2; D uncertain. Trimming took off 1 base at V and 6 bases at J, with 12 bases between the two ends. Germline values: CDR1 LGHNA, CDR2 YNFKEQ. This CDR3 spans 15 amino acids.

V is TRBV28 and J is TRBJ2-1; 8 bases line up with TRBD1. This CDR3 comprises 14 residues. V shed 9 bases and J 0 bases; nucleotides not matched to a gene: 4. Per germline, CDR1 MDHEN and CDR2 SYDVKM. CDR3 in amino acids: CASLTGGSYNEQFF. For the CDR3, the DNA is TGTGCCAGTCTAACAGGGGGCTCCTACAATGAGCAGTTCTTC.

In this sample, this clone turned up a few times. The chain combines TRBV30 with TRBJ2-1; no firm D call. Germline V lookup: CDR1 GTSNPN, CDR2 SVGIG (reference sequence). The CDR3 extends over 12 amino acids. V was trimmed by 3 bases and J by 5 bases, leaving 8 bases between them. This CDR3 reads CAWSRQHNEQFF. The CDR3 DNA follows: TGTGCCTGGAGCCGCCAACACAATGAGCAGTTCTTC.

The sample holds a few counts of this clone. The chain joins TRBV7-2 to TRBJ2-7, with TRBD2 matching over 7 bases. V trimming: 7 bases; J trimming: 4 bases; junction bases outside the gene matches: 7. The CDR3 length is 13 residues. In germline, CDR1 is SGHTA, CDR2 FQGNSA. The DNA of the CDR3 is TGTGCCAGCATTGGCGGGAGCGGGTACGAGCAGTACTTC. It yields the protein CASIGGSGYEQYF.

This chain uses TRBV7-8 with TRBJ2-5; 10 bases are a match to TRBD1. V lost 5 bases and J lost 4; bases outside the gene matches: 10. Per germline, CDR1 SGHVS and CDR2 FQNEAQ. The length of the CDR3 is 16 residues. CDR3 coding DNA: TGTGCCAGCAGCATCAGACAGGGGGCGCCGGGAGAGACCCAGTACTTC. As protein: CASSIRQGAPGETQYF.

This clone came up many times. This chain joins TRBV25-1 and TRBJ2-7; no clear D. With 4 bases removed from V and 0 bases from J, the gap between germline ends came to 10 bases. Germline CDR1 and CDR2: MGHDK and SYGVNS. The CDR3 is 14 residues long. This chain's CDR3 is CASSGQPSSYEQYF. The CDR3 DNA reads TGTGCCAGCAGTGGGCAGCCGAGCTCCTACGAGCAGTACTTC.

The genes are TRBV27 and TRBJ2-3; possible D gene TRBD2, 5 bases. Germline CDR1 is MNHEY and CDR2 is SMNVEV (reference sequence). V lost 2 bases to trimming and J lost 0 bases, with 6 bases between them. There are 14 residues in the CDR3. CDR3 loop: CASSLGGSTDTQYF. In nucleotides, the CDR3 is TGTGCCAGCAGTTTAGGCGGGAGCACAGATACGCAGTATTTT.

The chain uses TRBV9 and TRBJ2-2; D ambiguous. The germline V gene has CDR1 SGDLS and CDR2 YYNGEE. Deletions cut 3 bases from V and 5 bases from J, with 11 bases between. This CDR3 has 14 amino acids. This CDR3 reads CASSAPSETGELFF. The CDR3 DNA follows: TGTGCCAGCAGCGCTCCAAGCGAGACCGGGGAGCTGTTTTTT.

This clone was counted only a few times. This sequence joins TRBV7-2 and TRBJ2-1; D ambiguous. V was pared by 4 bases and J by 2 bases, with 6 bases between. The CDR3 has 13 residues. Germline CDR1 is SGHTA and CDR2 is FQGNSA. The CDR3 loop is CASSSYTYNEQFF. CDR3 sequence (DNA): TGTGCCAGCAGCTCATACACCTACAATGAGCAGTTCTTC.

The V gene is TRBV7-2, the J gene TRBJ2-7; 7 bases map to TRBD2. Germline assignment: CDR1 SGHTA and CDR2 FQGNSA. This CDR3 contains 15 residues. Trimming at V came to 7 bases and at J to 3 bases, leaving 12 bases not matched to a gene. The CDR3: CASKFAGVPLYEQYF. The CDR3 coding sequence is TGTGCCAGCAAGTTCGCGGGAGTCCCTCTCTACGAGCAGTACTTC.

This clone appeared many times. Since a much larger clone is just one base distant, this may be a read error. The rearrangement joins TRBV6-5 to TRBJ2-1, with 8 bases that match TRBD2. V was pared by 4 bases and J by 0 bases, with 2 bases of the junction left unmatched. The CDR3 contains 15 residues. Germline V gene data show CDR1 as MNHEY and CDR2 as SVGAGI. CDR3 loop: CASSSSGSSYNEQFF. CDR3 coding DNA: TGTGCCAGCAGTTCCAGCGGGAGCTCCTACAATGAGCAGTTCTTC.

This clone turned up a few times. This chain joins TRBV10-3 and TRBJ1-1; TRBD1 agrees at 10 bases. This CDR3 is 13 amino acids long. Germline V CDR1 and CDR2: ENHRY, SYGVKD. V lost 10 bases, J lost 3 bases, and 5 bases stayed unmatched. The CDR3 coding sequence is TGTGCCACCTCGGACAGGGGGGACACTGAAGCTTTCTTT. This translates into CATSDRGDTEAFF.

This clone was seen only a few times. The chain is built from TRBV2 and TRBJ2-1; TRBD2 matches 12 bases. The length of the CDR3 is 17 residues. J gave up 5 bases and V 6 bases, and 11 bases lay outside the gene matches. Germline V CDR1 and CDR2: SNHLY, FYNNEI. DNA of the CDR3: TGTGCCAGCAGCGAAATAACTAGCGGGGGGCCTAACAATGAGCAGTTCTTC. Translated: CASSEITSGGPNNEQFF.

The DNA for the CDR3 is TGCAGCGTTGAAGACAAGTCGGCGACCCAGTACTTC. It specifies CSVEDKSATQYF. This rearrangement joins TRBV29-1 to TRBJ2-5; D unresolved. The CDR3 length is 12 residues. V shed 0 bases and J shed 7 bases, with 9 bases lying between them. Germline CDR1 reads SQVTM; CDR2 reads ANQGSEA.

V and J are TRBV4-2 and TRBJ1-2; D call uncertain. This CDR3 comprises 14 residues. V lost 0 bases and J 8 bases, leaving 13 bases between the germline ends. Germline V gene sequence: CDR1 LGHNA, CDR2 YNFKEQ. The CDR3 bases are TGTGCCAGCAGCCAAGATCGTCCCGAGGGAGGCTACACCTTC. It encodes CASSQDRPEGGYTF.